A selection of T cell receptor beta chains follows, all from one sample in a study of T cell responses to AZD1222 COVID-19 vaccine. Profiled with immunoSEQ multiplex PCR; TCRdb holds only in-frame clones, not every one. This table holds roughly 160,000 clones, 85% to 90% found once. The specimen was peripheral blood, collected on day 0 of AZD1222 vaccination. The source is an adult in good health. Each CDR3 is given with its conserved first and last residue. The D gene is left open where the match is weak. Only some rows state a clone size, as once, few, many or a class for expanded clones.

V: TRBV11-2; J: TRBJ2-1; size: once; D: NA; CDR3: CASSLGRLRTNNEQFF; DNA: TGTGCCAGCAGCTTAGGTAGGCTTCGTACAAACAATGAGCAGTTCTTC
V: TRBV5-6; J: TRBJ2-5; size: once; D: NA; CDR3: CASSLQETQYF; DNA: TGTGCCAGCAGCCTGCAAGAGACCCAGTACTTC
V: TRBV7-2; J: TRBJ1-6; size: NA; D: NA; CDR3: CASSLERLDQGSPLHF; DNA: TGTGCCAGCAGCTTAGAGAGGCTCGACCAGGGTTCACCCCTCCACTTT
V: TRBV12-3/TRBV12-4; J: TRBJ1-2; size: once; D: NA; CDR3: CASSLAGNYGYTF; DNA: TGTGCCAGCAGTTTAGCGGGGAACTATGGCTACACCTTC
V: TRBV7-2; J: TRBJ2-7; size: NA; D: NA; CDR3: CASSPQTGREQYF; DNA: TGTGCCAGCAGCCCCCAAACAGGGAGGGAGCAGTACTTC
V: TRBV5-5; J: TRBJ1-5; size: once; D: NA; CDR3: CASSFGGTFPNQPQHF; DNA: TGTGCCAGCAGCTTTGGTGGGACATTCCCAAATCAGCCCCAGCATTTT
V: TRBV7-9; J: TRBJ2-1; size: NA; D: NA; CDR3: CASSLGLPRYEQFF; DNA: TGTGCCAGCAGCTTAGGTCTCCCGCGCTATGAGCAGTTCTTC
V: TRBV5-1; J: TRBJ2-7; size: few; D: NA; CDR3: CASSLESQVYEQYF; DNA: TGCGCCAGCAGCTTGGAGTCTCAGGTATACGAGCAGTACTTC
V: TRBV21-1; J: TRBJ2-2; size: NA; D: NA; CDR3: CASREQGFDSHANTGELFF; DNA: TGTGCCAGCAGAGAACAGGGTTTCGACAGCCACGCGAACACCGGGGAGCTGTTTTTT
V: TRBV7-3; J: TRBJ2-1; size: few; D: TRBD2; CDR3: CASSLTQLAGVEQFF; DNA: TGTGCCAGCAGCTTAACACAGCTAGCGGGGGTTGAGCAGTTCTTC
V: TRBV4-2; J: TRBJ2-7; size: NA; D: TRBD2; CDR3: CASSQDSGGIYEQYF; DNA: TGTGCCAGCAGCCAAGATAGCGGGGGGATATACGAGCAGTACTTC